This entry features one T cell receptor beta chain sequence. The target antigen is unknown. This specimen belongs to a study of CD8 T cells in ankylosing spondylitis. Notes on the study in general: In reactive arthritis synovial fluid and blood, some motif variants had been reported before. About 8 highly homologous variants made up a TCR beta motif that seemed to typify ankylosing spondylitis blood. Disease-associated clones were reportedly significantly overrepresented in matched ankylosing spondylitis synovial fluid.

Quantitative 5'-RACE with molecular barcodes was used to make the TCR beta libraries. TCRdb fed the 5' RACE reads into MiXCR, producing one record per CDR3 protein. The table shows about 800,000 distinct CDR3 sequences, with 10% to 15% occurring only once. The germline gives CDR1 WSHSY, CDR2 SAAADI. Trimming left V 5 bases short and J 11 bases short, with 15 bases between. The CDR3 loop spans 12 amino acids. The specimen was blood, either unsorted or a sorted T cell fraction (not recorded which). The chain joins TRBV10-2 to TRBJ1-1; D call uncertain. The receptor was isolated from a male donor with ankylosing spondylitis. The CDR3 protein is CASSNQRASAFF. The DNA of the CDR3 is TGCGCCAGCAGTAACCAGAGAGCGAGCGCTTTCTTT.